This TCR beta chain was documented in a study of shared clonotypes between healthy human individuals. Broader study findings: Clonotypes that were shared across a handful of donors made up roughly 5% of naive CD4 clonotypes. Sampling covered nothing but blood. Tissue TCR repertoires likely differ from those found in blood.

CD8 cells classed as naive were CD45RO-negative and positively selected for CCR7, excluding terminally differentiated effector memory CD45RA+ cells. This CDR3 is built from 15 residues. The germline V gene has CDR1 SGDLS and CDR2 YYNGEE. Losses at the gene ends were 4 bases for V and 4 bases for J; bases not matched to a gene: 3. The table lists this clone with a count of one. Its antigen is unknown. Execution of the assay was at deep level. Profiling relied on immunoSEQ multiplex PCR, and the TCRdb table lists in-frame clones only, not all of them. This sample has millions of clones; roughly 91% occur once, and the top ten carry roughly 1.8%.

The sample taken for sequencing was naive CD8+ T cells from PBMCs. This TCR was recovered from a man aged 18 to 35 in good health. Some clones in this sample may be carry-over from other donors' samples. V and J are TRBV9 and TRBJ2-2, with TRBD2 identical over 11 bases. For the CDR3, the DNA is TGTGCCAGCAGCTTTAGCGGGAGGGGCACCGGGGAGCTGTTTTTT. Amino acid sequence: CASSFSGRGTGELFF.